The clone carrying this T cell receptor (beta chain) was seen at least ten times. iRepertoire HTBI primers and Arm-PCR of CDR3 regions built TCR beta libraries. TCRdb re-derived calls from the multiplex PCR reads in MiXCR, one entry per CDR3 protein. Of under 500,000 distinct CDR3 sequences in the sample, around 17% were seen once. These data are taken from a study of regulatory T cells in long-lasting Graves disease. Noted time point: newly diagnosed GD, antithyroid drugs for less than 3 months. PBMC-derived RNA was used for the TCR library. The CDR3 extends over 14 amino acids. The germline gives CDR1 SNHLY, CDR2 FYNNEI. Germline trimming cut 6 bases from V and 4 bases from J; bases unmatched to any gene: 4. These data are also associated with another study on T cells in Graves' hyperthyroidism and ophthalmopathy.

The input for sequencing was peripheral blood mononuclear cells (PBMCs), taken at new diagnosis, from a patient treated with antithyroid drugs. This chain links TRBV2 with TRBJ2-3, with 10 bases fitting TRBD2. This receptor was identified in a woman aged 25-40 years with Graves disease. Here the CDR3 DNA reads TGTGCCAGCAGGGACCTAGCGGGAGCAGATACGCAGTATTTT. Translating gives CASRDLAGADTQYF.